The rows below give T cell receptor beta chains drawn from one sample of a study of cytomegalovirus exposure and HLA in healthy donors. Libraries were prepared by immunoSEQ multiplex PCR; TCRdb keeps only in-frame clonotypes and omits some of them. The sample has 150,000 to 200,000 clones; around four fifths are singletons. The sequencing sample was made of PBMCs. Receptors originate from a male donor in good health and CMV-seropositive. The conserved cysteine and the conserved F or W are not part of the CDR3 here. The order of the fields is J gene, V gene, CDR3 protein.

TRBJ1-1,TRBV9,ASSVEATWRDTEAF
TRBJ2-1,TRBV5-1,ASSLGGGVSNEQF
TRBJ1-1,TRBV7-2,ASSHMDRGSYTEAF
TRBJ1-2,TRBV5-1,ASTQGAYYGYT
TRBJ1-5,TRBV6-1,ASTSTGGSNQPQH
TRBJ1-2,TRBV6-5,ASSYSTAGRYT
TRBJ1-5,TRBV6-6,ASSWHRGQGNQPQH
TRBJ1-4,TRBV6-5,ASSPTTGGDEKLF
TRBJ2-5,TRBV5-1,ASSLARGALKTQY
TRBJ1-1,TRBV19,ASSIGQGATEAF
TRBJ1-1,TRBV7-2,ASRITANTEAF
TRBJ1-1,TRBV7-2,ASSPSWQEEAF
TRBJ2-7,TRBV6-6,ASSSQGIYEQY
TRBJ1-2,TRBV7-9,ASRLGQSNYGYT
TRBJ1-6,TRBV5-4,ASSLGGRNSPLH
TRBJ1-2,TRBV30,AWRGGSNYGYT
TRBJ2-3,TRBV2,ASLILAGNTDTQY
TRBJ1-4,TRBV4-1,ASSHRGQGAELGGEKLF
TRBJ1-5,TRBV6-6,ASSYSKQGTQH
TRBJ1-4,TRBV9,ASSVGQGGTNEKLF
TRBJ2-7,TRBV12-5,ASGPQRGDLYEQY
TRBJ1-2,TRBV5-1,ASSPGTGKAGYT
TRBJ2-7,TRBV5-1,ASSLGQGIYEQY
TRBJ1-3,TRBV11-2,ASSLGQGNTIY
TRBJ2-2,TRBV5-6,ASSPGGLGTGELF
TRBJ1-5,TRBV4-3,ASSQDLHQPQH
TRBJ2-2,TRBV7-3,ASRWDTTGELF
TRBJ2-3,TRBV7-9,ASSLGAGGPRFTDTQY
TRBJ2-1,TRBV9,ASSVGPSGGTFNEQF
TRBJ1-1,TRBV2,ASVLLNTEAF
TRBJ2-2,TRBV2,AGGLAATGELF